These 24 T cell receptor beta chains share one sample of origin, sequenced in a study of T-cell memory formation after mild COVID-19 (dated by TCRdb to the early 2020s). Receptor libraries were prepared by 5' RACE. For sequencing, an Illumina NovaSeq 6000 was employed. TCRdb ran its own pipeline on the public reads, namely fastp trimming at Q25 and MiXCR clone calling, and kept in-frame beta chains. Entries that share a CDR3 protein sequence are merged under the most common genes and DNA. Counted in this sample were 45,000 to 50,000 distinct CDR3 sequences; about 7% of them appeared once. Clones ranked in the top ten supply roughly 1.4% of the sample. The sequencing sample was made of PBMCs or a T cell subset sorted from them (not recorded which). The receptor set was obtained from a man aged 18 to 35 who had mild COVID-19 (a few samples of this study predate the infection). The sample titles of this study are shuffled in the database, so cell type and time point are left out; the donor was told from shared clones.

This rearrangement joins TRBV9 to TRBJ1-5; 11 bases agree with TRBD1. The length of the CDR3 is 15 residues. Looked up from germline, CDR1 is SGDLS and CDR2 is YYNGEE. The ends lost 4 bases at V and 5 bases at J; junction bases unmatched: 5. The CDR3 DNA is TGTGCCAGCAGCTTAGGACAGGGGGCCTATCAGCCCCAGCATTTT. It codes for CASSLGQGAYQPQHF.

V gene TRBV7-9 combines with J gene TRBJ1-6; D is uncertain. This CDR3 contains 13 residues. CDR1 is SEHNR and CDR2 is FQNEAQ in the germline V gene (reference sequence). V dropped 5 bases and J dropped 9 bases, with 11 bases sitting between them. The CDR3 here is CASSTGPSSPLHF. The CDR3 DNA reads as TGTGCCAGCAGCACGGGCCCAAGTTCACCCCTCCACTTT.

A few counts support this clonotype. J is TRBJ2-4 and V is TRBV5-5; D possibly corresponds to TRBD2 (7 bases). V shed 0 bases and J shed 1 base, with 14 bases lying between them. CDR3 length equals 17 residues. Looked up from germline, CDR1 is SGHKS and CDR2 is YYEKEE (reference sequence). CDR3 in DNA: TGTGCCAGCAGCTTGGTGGGAGGGGGAAGGGCCAAAAACATTCAGTACTTC. Translated, it gives CASSLVGGGRAKNIQYF.

There are a few counts of this clonotype. The genes are TRBV11-2 and TRBJ1-3; a possible D gene is TRBD1 (5 bases). The CDR3 spans 14 residues. Deletions cut 8 bases from V and 2 bases from J, with 13 bases between. Germline CDR1 reads SGHAT; CDR2 reads FQNNGV. The CDR3 DNA sequence: TGTGCCAGCTCGGGGGAGGTTGCTGGAAACACCATATATTTT. It is translated as CASSGEVAGNTIYF.

This chain links TRBV12-3 or TRBV12-4 with TRBJ1-1; possible D gene TRBD1, 5 bases. This CDR3 is 14 amino acids long. Trimming took 4 bases from V and 2 from J, leaving 11 bases between them. The CDR3 region is CASSSSDTNTEAFF. CDR3 coding DNA: TGTGCCAGCAGTTCCTCGGACACCAACACTGAAGCTTTCTTT.

This clonotype was seen at least ten times. The chain carries TRBV5-1 and TRBJ2-1; D gene unclear. This CDR3 spans 13 amino acids. Looked up from germline, CDR1 is SGHRS and CDR2 is YFSETQ. Deletions cut 0 bases from V and 4 bases from J, with 5 bases between. CDR3 in amino acids: CASSLDGYNEQFF. In DNA, the CDR3 is TGCGCCAGCAGCTTGGACGGGTACAATGAGCAGTTCTTC.

The chain employs TRBV12-5 and TRBJ1-6; possibly TRBD1 for D (5 bases). V lost 0 bases and J 6 bases, leaving 18 bases between the germline ends. Germline CDR1 is LGHNT and CDR2 is FRNRAP. This CDR3 has 18 residues. This chain's CDR3 is CASGLVLGRGSGNSPLHF. CDR3 nucleotides: TGTGCTAGTGGTTTGGTACTGGGTCGGGGCTCCGGTAATTCACCCCTCCACTTT. Full variable domain (remainder filled in from reference TRBV12-5 and TRBJ1-6): DARVTQTPRHKVTEMGQEVTMRCQPILGHNTVFWYRQTMMQGLELLAYFRNRAPLDDSGMPKDRFSAEMPDATLATLKIQPSEPRDSAVYFCASGLVLGRGSGNSPLHFGNGTRLTVT.

In its sample, this clonotype was seen a few times. This chain links TRBV3-1 with TRBJ2-7; D is uncertain. Trimming took 2 bases from V and 9 from J, leaving 11 bases between them. The germline V gene has CDR1 LGHDT and CDR2 YNNKEL (reference sequence). The CDR3 covers 12 residues. This CDR3 is CASSQLGQRQYV. In nucleotides, the CDR3 is TGTGCCAGCAGCCAATTGGGCCAGCGGCAGTACGTC.

The chain carries TRBV7-2 and TRBJ2-3; TRBD2 agrees at 10 bases. Germline assignment: CDR1 SGHTA and CDR2 FQGNSA. Trimming took 6 bases from V and 2 from J; bases not matched to a gene: 11. The CDR3 runs to 17 residues. CDR3 loop: CASRVGPSGGTTDTQYF. CDR3 coding DNA: TGTGCCAGCAGAGTAGGTCCTAGCGGGGGAACCACAGATACGCAGTATTTT.

This sequence joins TRBV6-2 or TRBV6-3 and TRBJ1-1, with D possibly TRBD1 on 6 matching bases. This CDR3 is built from 13 residues. Looked up from germline, CDR1 is MNHEY and CDR2 is SVGEGT. V lost 5 bases and J 4 bases, leaving 11 bases between the germline ends. In DNA, the CDR3 is TGTGCCAGCAGTACCCAACAGGGCACTGAAGCTTTCTTT. Protein: CASSTQQGTEAFF.

V is TRBV5-1 and J is TRBJ2-2; 8 bases agree with TRBD1. Trimming cost V 5 bases and J 0 bases; bases outside gene matches: 3. Looked up from germline, CDR1 is SGHRS and CDR2 is YFSETQ. This CDR3 contains 15 residues. CDR3 region: CASRATGANTGELFF. The CDR3 nucleotides read TGCGCCAGCAGAGCGACAGGGGCGAACACCGGGGAGCTGTTTTTT.

This clonotype appeared a few times. The chain has TRBV7-3 and TRBJ2-7, with a tentative D call TRBD2 (6 bases). V was clipped by 4 bases and J by 2 bases, with 27 bases between them. Germline CDR1 and CDR2: SGHTA and FQGTGA. The CDR3 is made up of 19 amino acids. CDR3: CASSSQTRLASEVTYEQYV. CDR3 DNA: TGTGCCAGCAGCTCACAAACCCGCCTGGCTAGCGAAGTCACCTACGAGCAGTACGTC.

This clonotype occurred a few times. This chain joins TRBV20-1 and TRBJ2-5; the match to TRBD2 covers 14 bases. This CDR3 spans 16 amino acids. CDR1 and CDR2 from the germline V gene are DFQATT and SNEGSKA (reference sequence). V gave up 1 base and J gave up 1 base; unmatched junction bases: 2. The CDR3 protein is CSARGLAGGTQETQYF. CDR3 nucleotides: TGCAGTGCTAGAGGACTAGCGGGGGGGACCCAAGAGACCCAGTACTTC.

The CDR3 DNA reads as TGTGCCAGCAGCTTGGGGACAGTACGCAGCACAGATACGCAGTATTTT. This encodes CASSLGTVRSTDTQYF. The chain couples TRBV5-4 to TRBJ2-3; D is perhaps TRBD1 (6 bases). The CDR3 is 16 amino acids. With 0 bases removed from V and 0 bases from J, the gap between germline ends came to 11 bases. The germline V gene has CDR1 SGHNT and CDR2 YYREEE (reference sequence).

This clonotype occurred many times. This sequence joins TRBV7-6 and TRBJ2-2; the D is unclear. There are 14 residues in the CDR3. Trimming stripped 2 bases from V and 4 bases from J, with 8 bases between. In germline, CDR1 is SGHVS, CDR2 FNYEAQ. The CDR3 reads CASSLRGSTGELFF. The CDR3 coding sequence is TGTGCCAGCAGCTTACGTGGGTCCACCGGGGAGCTGTTTTTT.

There are a few counts of this clonotype. J is TRBJ1-2 and V is TRBV5-1; 7 bases are shared with TRBD1. The length of the CDR3 is 16 residues. The V gene's germline CDR1 is SGHRS and CDR2 YFSETQ. V lost 4 bases and J lost 4; bases outside the gene matches: 13. This CDR3 reads CASSPIPDRAGYGYTF. CDR3 DNA sequence: TGCGCCAGCAGCCCAATACCCGACAGGGCGGGCTATGGCTACACCTTC. The full variable domain, completed using reference TRBV5-1 and TRBJ1-2, is KAGVTQTPRYLIKTRGQQVTLSCSPISGHRSVSWYQQTPGQGLQFLFEYFSETQRNKGNFPGRFSGRQFSNSRSEMNVSTLELGDSALYLCASSPIPDRAGYGYTFGSGTRLTVV.

This clonotype showed up just a few times. The chain carries TRBV28 and TRBJ2-3; no firm D call. Germline V CDR1 and CDR2: MDHEN, SYDVKM. This CDR3 contains 12 residues. Between the trimmed V and J ends, which lost 7 bases and 2 bases, there was a span of 7 bases. CDR3 coding DNA: TGTGCCAGCACCAGCTTCACAGATACGCAGTATTTT. Amino acid sequence: CASTSFTDTQYF.

In its sample, this clonotype is medium-sized (0.01 to 0.1%). V usage is TRBV6-5 and J usage is TRBJ2-5; tentative D call: TRBD1 (6 bases). Germline CDR1 is MNHEY and CDR2 is SVGAGI. V gave up 5 bases and J gave up 1 base, with 8 bases separating them. The CDR3 is made up of 13 amino acids. DNA of the CDR3: TGTGCCAGCAGTCGGACAGTCCAAGAGACCCAGTACTTC. As protein: CASSRTVQETQYF.

This clonotype was detected only a few times. The J gene is TRBJ2-7, the V gene TRBV24-1; D unresolved. The CDR3 runs to 13 residues. The germline V and J ends were trimmed by 3 bases and 2 bases, with 7 bases remaining between them. Germline CDR1 reads KGHDR; CDR2 reads SFDVKD. As DNA, the CDR3 is TGTGCCACCAGTGATCCCTTAACCTACGAGCAGTACTTC. This gives the protein CATSDPLTYEQYF.

The chain carries TRBV7-3 and TRBJ2-7; TRBD1 matches at 9 bases. CDR1 SGHTA and CDR2 FQGTGA come from the germline V gene. The CDR3 covers 15 residues. J gave up 5 bases and V 4 bases, and 9 bases lay outside the gene matches. The CDR3 sequence is CASSSCRDRVDEQYV. The CDR3 region has the DNA TGTGCCAGCAGCTCTTGCCGGGACAGGGTTGACGAGCAGTACGTC.

The V and J genes are TRBV4-1 and TRBJ1-6; the D gene is possibly TRBD1 (6 bases). The CDR3 runs to 17 residues. Germline V gene data show CDR1 as MGHRA and CDR2 as YSYEKL. Trimming removed 0 bases at V and 5 bases at J, with 14 bases between. The CDR3 sequence: CASSQEIPQGNNSPLHF. The CDR3 DNA follows: TGCGCCAGCAGCCAAGAAATTCCGCAGGGGAATAATTCACCCCTCCACTTT.

In its sample, this clonotype was seen a few times. This chain connects TRBV20-1 to TRBJ1-3, with 7 bases matching TRBD1. The CDR3 length is 14 residues. Germline CDR1 is DFQATT and CDR2 is SNEGSKA (reference sequence). With V trimmed by 5 bases and J by 1 base, 5 bases remained unmatched. CDR3: CSAYQDRSGNTIYF. CDR3 DNA: TGCAGTGCTTATCAGGACAGGTCTGGAAACACCATATATTTT.

This clonotype turned up a few times. DNA for the CDR3: TGTGCCAGCAGTTACTCGACGGTGTGCAAGCGGAATTACGAGCAGTACGTC. Its protein is CASSYSTVCKRNYEQYV. The chain links TRBV6-5 to TRBJ2-7; weak D call: TRBD2 (5 bases). Per the germline V gene, CDR1 is MNHEY and CDR2 is SVGAGI. Trimming removed 0 bases at V and 4 bases at J, with 19 bases between. There are 17 residues in the CDR3.

This chain uses TRBV19 with TRBJ2-3, with D possibly matching TRBD2 (5 bases). Trimming stripped 3 bases from V and 0 bases from J, with 7 bases between. Germline-derived CDR1 and CDR2 are LNHDA and SQIVND (reference sequence). This CDR3 is built from 14 residues. The CDR3 loop is CASSIRTSTDTQYF. The DNA of the CDR3 is TGTGCCAGTAGTATCCGGACTAGCACAGATACGCAGTATTTT.